This TCR beta chain was recovered during a study of response to subunit inactivated influenza vaccine (dated 2018 in TCRdb). For context, the study as a whole: The study used deep quantitative T cell receptor repertoire profiling to track responses to a trivalent subunit inactivated influenza vaccine.

Compared with germline, V lacks 5 bases and J lacks 3 bases; bases without a gene match: 6. The CDR3 covers 14 residues, taking in both the cysteine and the phenylalanine. Solely the CDR3 DNA is kept, with 42 bases framed from the first base. The germline V gene (reference sequence) provides CDR1 DFQATT and CDR2 SNEGSKA. This clonotype was detected a few times. Its antigen specificity is not known. No clone much larger than this one lies a single base away; base qualities are absent. The library was obtained by RT-PCR. This sample was sequenced with an Illumina HiSeq 2500. TCRdb reran the public reads through fastp at Q25 and MiXCR, keeping productive beta chains. Rows are combined by CDR3 protein, so each entry shows the most common genes and DNA. This sample holds over 800,000 distinct CDR3 sequences; 21% were observed only once. The top ten clonotypes cover roughly a tenth of the sample. Broad study findings and their caveats: The authors proposed that each seasonal influenza vaccination may bring in only a limited number of new T cells.

Source: PBMCs from blood, taken approximately 5 days after vaccination. The clonotype originates from a man aged 50 to 59 who received an inactivated influenza vaccine. Donor details come from another sample of the same person, matched by shared clones. The sequence joins TRBV20-1 to TRBJ1-4; 7 central nucleotides agree with TRBD1. The CDR3 reads CSARRGPANEKLFF. At the DNA level, the sequence is TGCAGTGCTCGGAGGGGGCCGGCTAATGAAAAACTGTTTTTT.